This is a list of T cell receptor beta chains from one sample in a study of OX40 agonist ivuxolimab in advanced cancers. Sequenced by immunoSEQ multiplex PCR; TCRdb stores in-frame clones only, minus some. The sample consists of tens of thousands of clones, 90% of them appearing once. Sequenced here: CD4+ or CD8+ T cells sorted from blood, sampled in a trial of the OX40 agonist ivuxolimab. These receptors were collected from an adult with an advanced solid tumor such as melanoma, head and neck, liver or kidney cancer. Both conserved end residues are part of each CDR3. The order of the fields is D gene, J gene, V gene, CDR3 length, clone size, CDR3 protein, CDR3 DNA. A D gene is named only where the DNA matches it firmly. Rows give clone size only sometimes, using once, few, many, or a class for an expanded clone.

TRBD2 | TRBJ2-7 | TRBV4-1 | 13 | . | CASSQAGGDEQYF | TGCGCCAGCAGCCAAGCGGGAGGGGACGAGCAGTACTTC
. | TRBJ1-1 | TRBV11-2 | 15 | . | CASSHDAGLLFGAFF | TGTGCCAGCAGTCATGACGCAGGGCTCCTGTTCGGAGCTTTCTTT
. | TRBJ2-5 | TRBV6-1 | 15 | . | CASIIRPLPGETQYF | TGTGCCAGCATCATCCGGCCTCTACCGGGGGAGACCCAGTACTTC
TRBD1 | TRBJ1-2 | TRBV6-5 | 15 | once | CASSPGQGVSYGYTF | TGTGCCAGCAGTCCCGGACAGGGGGTCTCCTATGGCTACACCTTC
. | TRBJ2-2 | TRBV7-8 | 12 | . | CAGDRRTGELFF | TGTGCCGGCGACAGACGCACCGGGGAGCTGTTTTTT
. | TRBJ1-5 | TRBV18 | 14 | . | CASSPKGLHQPQHF | TGTGCCAGCTCACCTAAGGGACTTCATCAGCCCCAGCATTTT
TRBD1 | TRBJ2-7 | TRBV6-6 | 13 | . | CASSSGQTYEQYF | TGTGCCAGCAGTTCGGGACAGACCTACGAGCAGTACTTC
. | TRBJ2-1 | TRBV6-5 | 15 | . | CASSYRGAVTVEQFF | TGTGCCAGCAGTTATAGGGGGGCCGTTACAGTTGAGCAGTTCTTC
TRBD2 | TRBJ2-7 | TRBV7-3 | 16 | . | CASSPRPGLRNYEQYF | TGTGCCAGCAGCCCCCGCCCGGGACTACGAAATTACGAGCAGTACTTC
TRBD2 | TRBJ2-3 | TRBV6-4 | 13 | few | CASGTSGTDTQYF | TGTGCCAGCGGGACTAGCGGCACAGATACGCAGTATTTT
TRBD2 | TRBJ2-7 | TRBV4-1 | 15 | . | CASSPQQAGSYEQYF | TGCGCCAGCAGCCCGCAACAAGCGGGATCCTACGAGCAGTACTTC
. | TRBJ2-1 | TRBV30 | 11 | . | CAWTYTGWQFF | TGTGCCTGGACCTATACGGGATGGCAGTTCTTC
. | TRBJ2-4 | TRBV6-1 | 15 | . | CASSELGWGGRIQYF | TGTGCCAGCAGTGAATTAGGATGGGGGGGGCGGATTCAGTACTTC
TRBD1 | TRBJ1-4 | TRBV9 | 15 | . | CASSKEGQVNEKLFF | TGTGCCAGCAGCAAAGAGGGACAGGTTAATGAAAAACTGTTTTTT
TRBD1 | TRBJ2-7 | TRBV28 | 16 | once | CASSLLGQGISYEQYF | TGTGCCAGCAGTTTACTCGGACAGGGTATCTCCTACGAGCAGTACTTC
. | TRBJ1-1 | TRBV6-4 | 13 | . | CAIPGVMNTEAFF | TGTGCCATCCCAGGGGTCATGAACACTGAAGCTTTCTTT
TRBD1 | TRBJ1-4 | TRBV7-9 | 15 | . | CASSLAGTVNEKLFF | TGTGCCAGCAGCTTAGCCGGGACAGTTAATGAAAAACTGTTTTTT
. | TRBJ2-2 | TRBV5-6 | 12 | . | CASSHDTGELFF | TGTGCCAGCAGCCACGACACCGGGGAGCTGTTTTTT
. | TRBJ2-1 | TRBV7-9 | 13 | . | CASSSLPHDEQFF | TGTGCCAGCAGCTCCCTCCCCCACGATGAGCAGTTCTTC
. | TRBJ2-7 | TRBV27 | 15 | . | CASSLVAGMPYEQYF | TGTGCCAGCAGTTTAGTGGCAGGGATGCCCTACGAGCAGTACTTC
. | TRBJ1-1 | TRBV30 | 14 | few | CAWSVRDRNTEAFF | TGTGCCTGGAGTGTACGCGACAGGAACACTGAAGCTTTCTTT
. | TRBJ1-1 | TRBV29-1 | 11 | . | CSVVLNTEAFF | TGCAGCGTTGTTCTGAACACTGAAGCTTTCTTT
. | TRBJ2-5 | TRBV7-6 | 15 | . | CASSPSAYFGETQYF | TGTGCCAGCAGCCCGAGTGCCTACTTCGGGGAGACCCAGTACTTC
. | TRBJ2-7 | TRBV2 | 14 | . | CASRPGPYSYEQYF | TGTGCCAGCAGACCGGGACCGTACTCCTACGAGCAGTACTTC
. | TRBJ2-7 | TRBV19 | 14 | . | CASSIVGVSYEQYF | TGTGCCAGTAGTATAGTAGGGGTCTCCTACGAGCAGTACTTC
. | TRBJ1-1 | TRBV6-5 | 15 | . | CASSYRGGGNTEAFF | TGTGCCAGCAGCTATCGGGGGGGCGGGAACACTGAAGCTTTCTTT
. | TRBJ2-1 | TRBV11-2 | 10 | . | CASGMDEQFF | TGTGCCAGCGGAATGGATGAGCAGTTCTTC
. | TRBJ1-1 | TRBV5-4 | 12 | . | CASRTAIPEAFF | TGTGCCAGCAGGACAGCAATCCCGGAAGCTTTCTTT
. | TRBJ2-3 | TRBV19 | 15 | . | CASSISILSTDTQYF | TGTGCCAGTAGTATAAGCATTTTGAGCACAGATACGCAGTATTTT
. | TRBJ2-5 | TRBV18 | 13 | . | CASSPPSQETQYF | TGTGCCAGCTCACCCCCTTCCCAAGAGACCCAGTACTTC
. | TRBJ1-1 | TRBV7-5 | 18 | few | CARSLYSPGPVRNTEAFF | TGTGCCAGAAGCTTATACAGTCCGGGTCCTGTGCGGAACACTGAAGCTTTCTTT
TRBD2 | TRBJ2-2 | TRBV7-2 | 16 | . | CASSLELAGDSGELFF | TGTGCCAGCAGCTTAGAACTAGCGGGCGATTCCGGGGAGCTGTTTTTT
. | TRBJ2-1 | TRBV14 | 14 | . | CASSHRGRRNEQFF | TGTGCCAGCAGCCACCGTGGGCGTCGGAATGAGCAGTTCTTC
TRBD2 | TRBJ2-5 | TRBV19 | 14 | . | CASSSNGEGETQYF | TGTGCCAGTAGTTCGAATGGGGAGGGAGAGACCCAGTACTTC
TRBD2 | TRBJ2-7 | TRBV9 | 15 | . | CASSASPSGSHEQYF | TGTGCCAGCAGCGCAAGTCCTAGCGGGAGCCACGAGCAGTACTTC
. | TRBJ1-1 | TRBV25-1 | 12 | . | CASPPAGSEAFF | TGTGCCAGCCCACCGGCAGGAAGTGAAGCTTTCTTT
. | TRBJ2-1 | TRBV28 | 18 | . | CASSFLGPTSISYNEQFF | TGTGCCAGCAGTTTTTTGGGGCCTACTAGCATATCCTACAATGAGCAGTTCTTC
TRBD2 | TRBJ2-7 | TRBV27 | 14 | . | CASSQDGGFYEQYF | TGTGCCAGCAGTCAGGACGGGGGGTTCTACGAGCAGTACTTC
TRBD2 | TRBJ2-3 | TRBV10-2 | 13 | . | CASTLAGADTQYF | TGCGCCAGCACCCTAGCGGGAGCGGATACGCAGTATTTT
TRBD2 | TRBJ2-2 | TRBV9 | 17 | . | CASSVDLAGGGTGELFF | TGTGCCAGCAGCGTCGATCTAGCGGGAGGTGGGACCGGGGAGCTGTTTTTT
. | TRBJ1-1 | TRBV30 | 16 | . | CAWRGSGGRPNTEAFF | TGTGCCTGGAGGGGGTCGGGGGGCAGGCCGAACACTGAAGCTTTCTTT
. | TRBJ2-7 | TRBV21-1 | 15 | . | CASSNPGRFSYEQYF | TGTGCCAGCAGCAACCCTGGAAGGTTCTCCTACGAGCAGTACTTC
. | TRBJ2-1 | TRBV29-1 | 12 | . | CSVEARIREQFF | TGCAGCGTTGAGGCTAGGATTCGAGAGCAGTTCTTC
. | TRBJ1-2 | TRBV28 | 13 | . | CASSPGLDYGYTF | TGTGCCAGCAGTCCCGGATTGGACTATGGCTACACCTTC
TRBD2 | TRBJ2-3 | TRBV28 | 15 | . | CASSLAGGGTDTQYF | TGTGCCAGCAGTCTAGCGGGAGGAGGAACAGATACGCAGTATTTT
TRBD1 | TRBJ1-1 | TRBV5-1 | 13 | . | CASSQQGETEAFF | TGCGCCAGCAGCCAACAGGGGGAGACTGAAGCTTTCTTT
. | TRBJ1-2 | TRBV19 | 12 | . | CASSMWQAGYTF | TGTGCCAGTAGTATGTGGCAGGCTGGCTACACCTTC
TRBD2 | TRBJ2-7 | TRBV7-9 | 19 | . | CASSSTIAGAPPIVREQYF | TGTGCCAGCAGCTCGACTATAGCGGGAGCCCCCCCCATAGTGAGAGAGCAGTACTTC
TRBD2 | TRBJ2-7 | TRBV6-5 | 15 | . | CASSYSGRVPYEQYF | TGTGCCAGCAGTTACTCAGGGAGGGTTCCTTACGAGCAGTACTTC
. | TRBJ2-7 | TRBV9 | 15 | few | CASSARDGHSYEQYF | TGTGCCAGCAGCGCCCGGGACGGACACTCCTACGAGCAGTACTTC
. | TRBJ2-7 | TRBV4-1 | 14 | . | CASSQAIGSYEQYF | TGCGCCAGCAGCCAAGCGATAGGGTCCTACGAGCAGTACTTC